This T cell receptor beta chain was recovered during a study of blood T cell repertoires in COVID-19. Clones were sequenced by immunoSEQ multiplex PCR, and TCRdb holds only the in-frame ones, with some missing. The sample has about 170,000 clones, around 84% seen once; the top ten hold 2.5% to 3%. In this sample, this clone turned up a few times. Seattle cases were enrolled at active infection and followed longitudinally. The CDR3 has 13 residues. Per germline, CDR1 SQVTM and CDR2 ANQGSEA. V was trimmed by 2 bases and J by 6 bases, leaving 14 bases between them. This rearrangement joins TRBV29-1 to TRBJ2-7, with D possibly being TRBD1 (6 bases). The source material was peripheral blood. The TCR originated in a woman at least 80 years old with COVID-19, enrolled during active disease. CDR3 loop: CSVETQQGGEQYF. Written as DNA, the CDR3 is TGCAGCGTTGAAACCCAACAGGGCGGCGAGCAGTACTTC.